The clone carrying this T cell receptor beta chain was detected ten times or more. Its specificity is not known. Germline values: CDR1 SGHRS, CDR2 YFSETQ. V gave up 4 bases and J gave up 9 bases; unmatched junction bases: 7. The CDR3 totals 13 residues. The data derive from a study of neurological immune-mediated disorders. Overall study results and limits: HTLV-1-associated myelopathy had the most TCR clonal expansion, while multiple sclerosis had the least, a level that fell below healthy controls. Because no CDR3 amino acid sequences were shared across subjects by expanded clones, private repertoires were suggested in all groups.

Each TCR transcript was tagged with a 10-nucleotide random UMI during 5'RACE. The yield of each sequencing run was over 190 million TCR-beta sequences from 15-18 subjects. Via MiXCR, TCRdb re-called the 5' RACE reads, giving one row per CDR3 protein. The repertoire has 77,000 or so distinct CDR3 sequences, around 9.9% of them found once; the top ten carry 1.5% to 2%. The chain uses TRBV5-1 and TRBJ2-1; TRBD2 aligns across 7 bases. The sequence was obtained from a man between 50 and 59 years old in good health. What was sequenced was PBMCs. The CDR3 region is CASSPGLTGEQFF. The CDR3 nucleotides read TGCGCCAGCAGCCCGGGACTAACGGGTGAGCAGTTCTTC.